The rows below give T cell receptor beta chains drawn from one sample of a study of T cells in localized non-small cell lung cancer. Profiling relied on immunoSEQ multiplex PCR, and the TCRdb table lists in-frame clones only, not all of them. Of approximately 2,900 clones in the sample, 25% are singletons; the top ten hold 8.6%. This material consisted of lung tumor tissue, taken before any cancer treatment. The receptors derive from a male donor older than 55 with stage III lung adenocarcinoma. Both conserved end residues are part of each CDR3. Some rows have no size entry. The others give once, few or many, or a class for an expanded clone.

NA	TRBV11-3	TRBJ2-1	CASDTGGQGAGEQFF
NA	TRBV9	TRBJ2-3	CASSVEGLAGQLTDTQYF
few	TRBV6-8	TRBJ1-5	CASSFTGSNQPQHF
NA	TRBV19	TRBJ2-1	CATVSGIEQFF
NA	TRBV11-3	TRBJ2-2	CASSLSGLGTGELFF
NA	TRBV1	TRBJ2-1	CASSQEGDTYNEQFF
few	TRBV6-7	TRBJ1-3	CASSESDAGARNTIYF
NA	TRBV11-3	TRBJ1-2	CASSLGGGFSYGYTF
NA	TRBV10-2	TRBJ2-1	CASSYSTRPEQFF
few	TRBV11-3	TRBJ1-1	CASSLRRQLNTEAFF
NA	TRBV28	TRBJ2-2	CASRTPAGQGGGELFF
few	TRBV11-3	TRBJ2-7	CASSFTGTGGREQYF
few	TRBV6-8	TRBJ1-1	CASSWGLNTEAFF
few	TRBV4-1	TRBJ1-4	CASSRGTDEKLFF
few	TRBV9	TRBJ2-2	CASSVDRNYLFF
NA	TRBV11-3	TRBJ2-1	CASRPLAGLMGEQFF
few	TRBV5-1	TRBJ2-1	CASSELAGGLNEQFF
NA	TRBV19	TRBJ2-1	CASSIQGSSSYNEQFF
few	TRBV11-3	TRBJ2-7	CASSLRLGLDYEQYF
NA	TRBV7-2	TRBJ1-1	CASSSQPNTEAFF
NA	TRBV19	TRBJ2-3	CASSIVRRGSDTQYF
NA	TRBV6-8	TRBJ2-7	CASKTGRDSYEQYF
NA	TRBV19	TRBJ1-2	CASSFTGQFGYTF
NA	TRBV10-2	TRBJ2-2	CASRLTAGELFF
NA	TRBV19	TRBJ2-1	CASSIDQGTSGGNEQFF
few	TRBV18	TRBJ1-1	CASSPGQTTMNTEAFF
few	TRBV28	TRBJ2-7	CASSLGGGEQYF
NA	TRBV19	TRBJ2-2	CASRIGGNSYTGELFF
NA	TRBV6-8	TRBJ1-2	CASSNGGALWDARGYTF
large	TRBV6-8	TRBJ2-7	CASSYASGSSREQYF
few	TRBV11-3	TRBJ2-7	CASSSGTSSREQYF
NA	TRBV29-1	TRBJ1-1	CSVAGGLNTEAFF
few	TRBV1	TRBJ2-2	CASSQIAGAQGRTGELFF
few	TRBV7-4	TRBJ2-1	CASSRTSVSEQFF
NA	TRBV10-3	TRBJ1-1	CAISESERGNTEAFF
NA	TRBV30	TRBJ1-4	CAWNGQGREKLFF
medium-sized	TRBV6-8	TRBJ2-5	CASRSLAGGTKETQYF
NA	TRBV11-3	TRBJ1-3	CASSLGSASGNTIYF
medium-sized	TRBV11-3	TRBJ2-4	CASSLGGTGNIQYF
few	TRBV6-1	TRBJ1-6	CASSEDSPSPLHF
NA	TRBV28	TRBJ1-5	CASSLFMDEGNQPQHF
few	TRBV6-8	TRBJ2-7	CASMRVSYEQYF
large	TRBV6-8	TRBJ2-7	CASSFPSSYEQYF
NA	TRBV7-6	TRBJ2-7	CASSPPWGAGNYEQYF
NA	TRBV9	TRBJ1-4	CASTRDVGGEKLFF
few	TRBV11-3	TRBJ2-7	CASSLQSTLPYEQYF
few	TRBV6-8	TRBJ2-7	CASRQTGYEQYF
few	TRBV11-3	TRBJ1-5	CASTFSRGYNQPQHF
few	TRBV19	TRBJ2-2	CASSALLATGELFF
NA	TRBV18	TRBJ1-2	CASSPSRGESYTF
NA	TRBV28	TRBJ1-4	CASSLVGGLANEKLFF
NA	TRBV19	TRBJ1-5	CASNRGRGQPQHF
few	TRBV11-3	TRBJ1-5	CASSLWGLSNQPQHF